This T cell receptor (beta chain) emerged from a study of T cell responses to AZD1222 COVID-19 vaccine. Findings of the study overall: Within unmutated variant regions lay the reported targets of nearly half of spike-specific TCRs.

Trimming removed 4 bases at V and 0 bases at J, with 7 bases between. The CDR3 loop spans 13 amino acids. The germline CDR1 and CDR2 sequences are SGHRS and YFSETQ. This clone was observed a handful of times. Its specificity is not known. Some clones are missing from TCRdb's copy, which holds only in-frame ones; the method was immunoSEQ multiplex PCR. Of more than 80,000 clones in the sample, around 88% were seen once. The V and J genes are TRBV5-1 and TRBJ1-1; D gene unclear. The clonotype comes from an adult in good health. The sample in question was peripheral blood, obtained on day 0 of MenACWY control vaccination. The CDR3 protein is CASSREMNTEAFF. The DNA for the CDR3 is TGCGCCAGCAGCCGGGAAATGAACACTGAAGCTTTCTTT.